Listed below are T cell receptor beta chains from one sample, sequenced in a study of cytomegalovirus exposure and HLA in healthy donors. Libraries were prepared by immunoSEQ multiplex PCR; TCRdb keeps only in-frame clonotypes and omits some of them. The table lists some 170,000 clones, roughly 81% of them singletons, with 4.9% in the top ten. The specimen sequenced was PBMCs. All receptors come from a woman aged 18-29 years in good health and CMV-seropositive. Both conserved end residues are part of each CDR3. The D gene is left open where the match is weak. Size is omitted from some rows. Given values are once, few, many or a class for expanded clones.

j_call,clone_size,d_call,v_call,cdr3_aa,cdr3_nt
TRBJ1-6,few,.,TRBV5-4,CASSQGDTYNSPLHF,TGTGCCAGCAGCCAAGGGGACACCTATAATTCACCCCTCCACTTT
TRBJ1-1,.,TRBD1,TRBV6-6,CASSKRQGADTEAFF,TGTGCCAGCAGTAAGAGACAGGGGGCGGACACTGAAGCTTTCTTT
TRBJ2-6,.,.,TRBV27,CASKFTGNSGANVLTF,TGTGCCAGCAAGTTTACGGGTAACTCTGGGGCCAACGTCCTGACTTTC
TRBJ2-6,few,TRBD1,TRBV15,CATSRDPGGSHSGANVLTF,TGTGCCACCAGCAGAGACCCAGGGGGCTCCCACTCTGGGGCCAACGTCCTGACTTTC
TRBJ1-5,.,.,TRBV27,CASRPTAYDQPQHF,TGTGCCAGCAGGCCCACAGCCTACGATCAGCCCCAGCATTTT
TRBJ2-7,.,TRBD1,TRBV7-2,CASTWDRGYEQYF,TGTGCCAGCACCTGGGACAGGGGCTACGAGCAGTACTTC
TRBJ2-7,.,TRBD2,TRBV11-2,CASSLWKLAGGYEQYF,TGTGCCAGCAGCTTATGGAAACTAGCGGGGGGCTACGAGCAGTACTTC
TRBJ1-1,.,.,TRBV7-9,CASSFGGAEAFF,TGTGCCAGCAGCTTCGGGGGGGCCGAAGCTTTCTTT
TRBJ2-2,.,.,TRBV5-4,CASSLAGKTGELFF,TGTGCCAGCAGCTTGGCAGGGAAGACCGGGGAGCTGTTTTTT
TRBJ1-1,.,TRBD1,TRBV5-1,CASSLEPTGYTEAFF,TGCGCCAGCAGCTTGGAGCCGACAGGGTACACTGAAGCTTTCTTT
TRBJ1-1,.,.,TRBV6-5,CASSIQENTEAFF,TGTGCCAGCAGTATACAGGAGAACACTGAAGCTTTCTTT
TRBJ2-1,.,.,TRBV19,CASTMGGPQYEQFF,TGTGCCAGTACCATGGGGGGTCCCCAGTATGAGCAGTTCTTC
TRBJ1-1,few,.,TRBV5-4,CASSSDSITEAFF,TGTGCCAGCAGCTCGGACAGTATCACTGAAGCTTTCTTT
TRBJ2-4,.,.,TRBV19,CASSIGHPGGNIQYF,TGTGCCAGTAGTATAGGCCACCCCGGGGGAAACATTCAGTACTTC
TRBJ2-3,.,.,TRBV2,CAKKGLTDTQYF,TGTGCCAAGAAAGGACTCACAGATACGCAGTATTTT
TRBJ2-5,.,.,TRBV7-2,CASSLVALKETQYF,TGTGCCAGCAGCTTAGTGGCACTAAAAGAGACCCAGTACTTC
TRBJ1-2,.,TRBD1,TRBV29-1,CSVPGQLNYGYTF,TGCAGCGTACCGGGACAGTTGAACTATGGCTACACCTTC
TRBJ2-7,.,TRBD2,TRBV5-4,CASSLGGLAGDAYEQYF,TGTGCCAGCAGCTTGGGGGGACTAGCGGGCGATGCCTACGAGCAGTACTTC
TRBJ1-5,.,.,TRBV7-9,CASSLGANQPQHF,TGTGCCAGCAGCTTGGGCGCGAATCAGCCCCAGCATTTT
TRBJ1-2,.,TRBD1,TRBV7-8,CASSPRQGAGRGYGYTF,TGTGCCAGCAGCCCCCGACAGGGTGCGGGGCGGGGCTATGGCTACACCTTC
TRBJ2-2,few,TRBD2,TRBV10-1,CASPSRGGANTGELFF,TGCGCCAGCCCGAGCCGCGGGGGAGCGAACACCGGGGAGCTGTTTTTT
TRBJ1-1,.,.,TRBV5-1,CASSLLSENTEAFF,TGCGCCAGCAGCTTGTTGTCAGAGAACACTGAAGCTTTCTTT
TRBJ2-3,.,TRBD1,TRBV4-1,CASSRQPGQKPTDTQYF,TGCGCCAGCAGCCGTCAACCGGGACAGAAACCCACAGATACGCAGTATTTT
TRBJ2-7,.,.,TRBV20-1,CSQGGTNEQYF,TGCAGCCAGGGGGGAACTAACGAGCAGTACTTC
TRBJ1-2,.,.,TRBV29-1,CSVEIPGTYGYTF,TGCAGCGTTGAAATCCCCGGGACTTATGGCTACACCTTC
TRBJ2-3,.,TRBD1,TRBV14,CASSIGQGAGDTQYF,TGTGCCAGCAGCATAGGACAGGGGGCCGGAGATACGCAGTATTTT
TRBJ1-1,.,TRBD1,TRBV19,CASSIASGTERMNTEAFF,TGTGCCAGTAGTATAGCTTCCGGGACAGAGAGGATGAACACTGAAGCTTTCTTT
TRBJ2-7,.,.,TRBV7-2,CASSYTGSYEQYF,TGTGCCAGCAGCTACACAGGGTCCTACGAGCAGTACTTC
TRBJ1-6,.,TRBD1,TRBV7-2,CASSPQGNNSPLHF,TGTGCCAGCAGCCCACAGGGGAACAATTCACCCCTCCACTTT
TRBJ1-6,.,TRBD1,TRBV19,CASSTHRDRRGSPLHF,TGTGCCAGTAGTACTCACCGGGACAGGAGGGGTTCACCCCTCCACTTT
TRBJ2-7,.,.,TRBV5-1,CASSLSGVTYEQYF,TGCGCCAGCAGCCTATCGGGGGTCACCTACGAGCAGTACTTC
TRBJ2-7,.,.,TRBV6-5,CASSGRGRAYEQYF,TGTGCCAGCAGCGGCAGGGGTAGGGCCTACGAGCAGTACTTC
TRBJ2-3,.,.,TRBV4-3,CASSQDVAPDTQYF,TGCGCCAGCAGCCAAGATGTGGCTCCAGATACGCAGTATTTT
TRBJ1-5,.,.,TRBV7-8,CASSLNRQNQPQHF,TGTGCCAGCAGCTTGAATAGACAGAATCAGCCCCAGCATTTT
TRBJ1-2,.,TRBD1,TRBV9,CASSSQGARGYTF,TGTGCCAGCAGCTCGCAGGGGGCCCGGGGCTACACCTTC
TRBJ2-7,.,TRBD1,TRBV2,CASSPTGRSYEQYF,TGTGCCAGCAGCCCGACAGGGCGCTCCTACGAGCAGTACTTC
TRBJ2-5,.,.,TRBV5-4,CASSLFRGGETQYF,TGTGCCAGCAGCTTGTTTCGGGGAGGAGAGACCCAGTACTTC
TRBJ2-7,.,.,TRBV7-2,CASSFWAEVRMGEQYF,TGTGCCAGCAGCTTTTGGGCGGAGGTCCGGATGGGAGAGCAGTACTTC
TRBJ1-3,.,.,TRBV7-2,CASSSPAAGNTIYF,TGTGCCAGCAGCTCCCCGGCGGCTGGAAACACCATATATTTT
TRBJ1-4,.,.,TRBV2,CASNYGVEKLFF,TGTGCCAGCAATTACGGGGTGGAAAAACTGTTTTTT